Reported below is one TCR beta chain. This record belongs to a study of cytomegalovirus exposure and HLA in healthy donors. The V segment lost 5 bases and the J segment 7 bases; nucleotides outside the gene matches: 7. The CDR3 runs to 13 residues. Germline-derived CDR1 and CDR2 are MDHEN and SYDVKM. Amplification used 60 Vbeta primers and 13 Jbeta primers. Sequencing was performed with immunoSEQ multiplex PCR; in TCRdb, only in-frame clones are kept and a portion is missing. This sample has 95,000 to 150,000 clones, with 81% found just once. The chain couples TRBV28 to TRBJ1-1, with 7 bases matching TRBD1. The TCR sequence derives from a woman between 35 and 50 years old in good health and CMV-seronegative. The specimen sequenced was PBMCs. This chain's CDR3 is CASSPSDRIEAFF. The CDR3 DNA reads TGTGCCAGCAGTCCGTCGGACAGGATTGAAGCTTTCTTT. Combining the CDR3 with reference TRBV28 and TRBJ1-1 gives the whole variable domain DVKVTQSSRYLVKRTGEKVFLECVQDMDHENMFWYRQDPGLGLRLIYFSYDVKMKEKGDIPEGYSVSREKKERFSLILESASTNQTSMYLCASSPSDRIEAFFGQGTRLTVV.